This is a list of T cell receptor beta chains from one sample in a study of cytomegalovirus exposure and HLA in healthy donors. Using immunoSEQ multiplex PCR, the repertoire was profiled, and TCRdb retains in-frame clones only, with some absent. The repertoire includes about 280,000 clones, 65% to 90% of them detected once, and around 1% sits in the top ten. Sequenced input: PBMCs. These receptor sequences come from a woman aged 18-35 years in good health and CMV-seronegative. The CDR3 runs from the conserved cysteine through the conserved F or W. The D gene is left open where the match is weak. Clone size is given for some rows only: seen once, a few or many times, or a class if the clone is expanded.

length,size,J,V,D,DNA,CDR3
14,-,TRBJ2-3,TRBV19,TRBD1,TGTGCCAGTAGGACAGGGGTCACGGCAGATACGCAGTATTTT,CASRTGVTADTQYF
13,-,TRBJ2-3,TRBV6-5,TRBD2,TGTGCCAGCAGAAAGCGGGGTACAGATACGCAGTATTTT,CASRKRGTDTQYF
12,-,TRBJ2-7,TRBV7-9,-,TGTGCCAGCAGCGCTGAACACAGGAAGCAGTACTTC,CASSAEHRKQYF
17,-,TRBJ2-1,TRBV27,-,TGTGCCAGCAGTTTAAATCTGGGGCTAAACTCCTACAATGAGCAGTTCTTC,CASSLNLGLNSYNEQFF
15,-,TRBJ2-2,TRBV29-1,-,TGCAGCGTTCTTCGGGACACCCAACACACCGGGGAGCTGTTTTTT,CSVLRDTQHTGELFF
16,-,TRBJ2-7,TRBV19,-,TGTGCCAGTAGTCCCGTCAGGGGAACCCGCTCCTACGAGCAGTACTTC,CASSPVRGTRSYEQYF
14,-,TRBJ1-6,TRBV19,TRBD1,TGTGCCAGTAGCCGGGACAGGGGCTTTTCACCCCTCCACTTT,CASSRDRGFSPLHF
14,-,TRBJ2-7,TRBV10-1,TRBD1,TGCGCCAGCAGTGTCTCCGACAGGGCGTATGAGCAGTACTTC,CASSVSDRAYEQYF
15,-,TRBJ1-1,TRBV18,-,TGTGCCAGCTCTCTTGGGGAGGCCGTGAACACTGAAGCTTTCTTT,CASSLGEAVNTEAFF
14,-,TRBJ1-2,TRBV6-5,-,TGTGCCAGCACGAAGTCGGAACAGAACTATGGCTACACCTTC,CASTKSEQNYGYTF
15,-,TRBJ2-3,TRBV13,TRBD1,TGTGCCAGCAGCTACGGACAGGGGGGCACAGATACGCAGTATTTT,CASSYGQGGTDTQYF
12,-,TRBJ1-2,TRBV28,-,TGTGCCAGCAGTTCACAGTACTATGGCTACACCTTC,CASSSQYYGYTF
15,-,TRBJ1-4,TRBV11-2,-,TGTGCCAGCAGCTTAGCGGCGGACTTTAATGAAAAACTGTTTTTT,CASSLAADFNEKLFF
17,-,TRBJ1-5,TRBV5-6,TRBD1,TGTGCCAGCAGCTTGAACCCGCGGACAGGGGGAAATCAGCCCCAGCATTTT,CASSLNPRTGGNQPQHF
14,-,TRBJ2-3,TRBV5-1,TRBD2,TGCGCCACCAGATCGGGACTAGAAACAGATACGCAGTATTTT,CATRSGLETDTQYF
14,-,TRBJ1-5,TRBV25-1,-,TGTGCCAGCAGTGAAGGGACATGGGGTCAGCCCCAGCATTTT,CASSEGTWGQPQHF
15,-,TRBJ1-5,TRBV7-8,-,TGTGCCAGCAGCCCACTATACAGGGCCGGGCAGCCCCAGCATTTT,CASSPLYRAGQPQHF
15,once,TRBJ2-1,TRBV25-1,TRBD1,TGTGCCAGCAGTAACCGGGACAGGACCTACAATGAGCAGTTCTTC,CASSNRDRTYNEQFF
15,-,TRBJ1-4,TRBV7-2,-,TGTGCCAGCAGCTCGGGACTCACCGGGAATGAAAAACTGTTTTTT,CASSSGLTGNEKLFF
15,-,TRBJ2-1,TRBV7-3,TRBD1,TGTGCCAGCAGCCTACACGGCACAGGGGACAATGAGCAGTTCTTC,CASSLHGTGDNEQFF
15,-,TRBJ1-5,TRBV7-9,TRBD1,TGTGCCAGCAGCGCGGGACAGACTAACAATCAGCCCCAGCATTTT,CASSAGQTNNQPQHF
12,-,TRBJ2-3,TRBV2,TRBD2,TGTGCCAGCACTTACACGGGGGGAACGTTATATTTT,CASTYTGGTLYF
17,-,TRBJ2-6,TRBV19,-,TGTGCCAGTTCTTCGTTAAGGGGCCGCTCTGGGGCCAACGTCCTGACTTTC,CASSSLRGRSGANVLTF
16,-,TRBJ1-1,TRBV23-1,-,TGCGCCAGCAGTCAATTAAACGGACAGCCGGCCACTGAAGCTTTCTTT,CASSQLNGQPATEAFF
15,-,TRBJ2-5,TRBV7-2,TRBD2,TGTGCCAGCAGCCCCTCAGCGGGGGGAGGGGAGACCCAGTACTTC,CASSPSAGGGETQYF
11,-,TRBJ1-1,TRBV30,-,TGTGCCTGGCGGCCCCCAGCGGAAGCTTTCTTT,CAWRPPAEAFF
15,-,TRBJ1-4,TRBV11-3,TRBD1,TGTGCCAGCAGCTTAGCTGGACAGGGACCTGAAAAACTGTTTTTT,CASSLAGQGPEKLFF
17,-,TRBJ2-3,TRBV9,TRBD2,TGTGCCAGCAGCGTAGTCCGACGGGGGGGGCCCCCAGATACGCAGTATTTT,CASSVVRRGGPPDTQYF
14,-,TRBJ1-1,TRBV10-3,-,TGTGCCATCAGTGGTGGGACATCGAACACTGAAGCTTTCTTT,CAISGGTSNTEAFF
15,-,TRBJ2-3,TRBV27,-,TGTGCCAGCAGTTTGGGCGGGTCTAGCACAGATACGCAGTATTTT,CASSLGGSSTDTQYF
16,-,TRBJ2-5,TRBV25-1,-,TGTGCCAGCAGTGCTTCCCGTAGCGGATGGGACGAGACCCAGTACTTC,CASSASRSGWDETQYF
15,-,TRBJ2-7,TRBV18,-,TGTGCCAGCTCACCAGGGCCCAGGGCGGCCTACGAGCAGTACTTC,CASSPGPRAAYEQYF
13,-,TRBJ2-2,TRBV14,-,TGTGCCAGCAGCGTAGCGAACACCGGGGAGCTGTTTTTT,CASSVANTGELFF
19,-,TRBJ1-4,TRBV19,TRBD1,TGTGCCAGTAGTATTGGACAGGGGGCGAGGCGTGCAACTAATGAAAAACTGTTTTTT,CASSIGQGARRATNEKLFF
17,-,TRBJ2-5,TRBV25-1,TRBD2,TGTGCCAGCAGTGAGGGAGTAGCGGGGGGGCCAATGGAGACCCAGTACTTC,CASSEGVAGGPMETQYF
14,-,TRBJ2-7,TRBV4-1,TRBD1,TGCGCCAGCAGAGAAGGACAGGGATCCTACGAGCAGTACTTC,CASREGQGSYEQYF
19,once,TRBJ2-6,TRBV4-3,-,TGCGCCAGCAGCCGCCAACCACAGGTGACGCCCTCTGGGGCCAACGTCCTGACTTTC,CASSRQPQVTPSGANVLTF
15,-,TRBJ2-2,TRBV27,-,TGTGCCAGCAGTTTATGGCAGGGGAACACCGGGGAGCTGTTTTTT,CASSLWQGNTGELFF
16,-,TRBJ1-6,TRBV2,-,TGTGCCAGCAGGCCGCAGAGGAGCTCCTATAATTCACCCCTCCACTTT,CASRPQRSSYNSPLHF
13,-,TRBJ2-5,TRBV9,-,TGTGCCAGCAGCGTTGACACCCAAGAGACCCAGTACTTC,CASSVDTQETQYF
11,-,TRBJ2-1,TRBV10-1,-,TGCGCCACCCCGGTCCCCCATGAGCAGTTCTTC,CATPVPHEQFF
17,-,TRBJ1-5,TRBV28,TRBD1,TGTGCCAGCAGTCCGTGGGACAGGCGGGGAGGGTATCAGCCCCAGCATTTT,CASSPWDRRGGYQPQHF
15,-,TRBJ2-2,TRBV11-2,TRBD1,TGTGCCAGCAGCTTAAGCAGGGGGTACACCGGGGAGCTGTTTTTT,CASSLSRGYTGELFF
17,-,TRBJ1-5,TRBV4-1,-,TGCGCCAGCAGCCTTAACGTGTGGGGAGACAGCAATCAGCCCCAGCATTTT,CASSLNVWGDSNQPQHF
18,-,TRBJ2-1,TRBV18,TRBD2,TGTGCCAGCTCACCCGACGGACTAGGAGCGGGTTCCTACAATGAGCAGTTCTTC,CASSPDGLGAGSYNEQFF
13,-,TRBJ1-2,TRBV6-6,TRBD1,TGTGCCAGCACCATATCGACAGGGGGCAGCTACACCTTC,CASTISTGGSYTF
16,-,TRBJ2-7,TRBV4-1,TRBD2,TGCGCCAGCAGCCTCTTCCTAGCGGCTAGCAGGTACGAGCAGTACTTC,CASSLFLAASRYEQYF
14,-,TRBJ1-1,TRBV9,TRBD1,TGTGCCAGCACCCTGACAGGGATGAACACTGAAGCTTTCTTT,CASTLTGMNTEAFF
16,-,TRBJ1-5,TRBV7-9,-,TGTGCCAGCAGCCCCGCTGGGCCCAGGTTGAATCAGCCCCAGCATTTT,CASSPAGPRLNQPQHF
15,-,TRBJ2-3,TRBV25-1,-,-,CASSTSGGGTDTQYF
15,-,TRBJ2-7,TRBV27,TRBD1,TGTGCCAGCTCCGCCGGGACAGGGGGCACCTACGAGCAGTACTTC,CASSAGTGGTYEQYF